Described below is a single T cell receptor beta chain sequence and its context. Its antigen is as yet unknown. Clones were read by immunoSEQ multiplex PCR, and TCRdb kept only the in-frame ones, dropping some. The sample lists 5,000 to 6,000 clones; over 90% were seen once. Germline V gene lookup returns CDR1 SEHNR and CDR2 FQNEAQ (reference sequence). The CDR3 sequence is 14 residues long. The V and J ends lost 5 bases and 7 bases respectively, with 17 bases between them. The sample belongs to a study of STAT3 mutations in large granular lymphocyte leukemia. In the study overall: More than half of T-LGLL patients received immunosuppressive therapy. The study, taken as a whole, reports: Every T-cell large granular lymphocyte leukemia patient had at least one immunodominant TCR beta clonotype.

The TCR sequence derives from a man in his sixties with T-cell large granular lymphocyte leukemia. Some clones in this sample may be carry-over from other donors' samples. The genes are TRBV7-9 and TRBJ1-1; tentatively, D is TRBD1 (6 bases). The sample taken for sequencing was peripheral blood mononuclear cells. CDR3 nucleotides: TGTGCCAGCAGCCCAGATCAGGGGAGAGGTGAAGCTTTCTTT. Its protein product is CASSPDQGRGEAFF.